The 23 T cell receptor beta chains reported below all come from one sample, sequenced in a study of OX40 agonist ivuxolimab in advanced cancers. The method was immunoSEQ multiplex PCR; TCRdb's version includes in-frame clones alone and lacks a portion of them. The table shows 50,000 to 65,000 clones, with more than 75% occurring only once. The input for sequencing was CD4+ or CD8+ T cells sorted from blood, taken in a trial of the OX40 agonist ivuxolimab. All receptors derive from an adult with an advanced solid tumor such as melanoma, head and neck, liver or kidney cancer.

The rearrangement uses TRBV2 and TRBJ1-4; no reliable D call. V was clipped by 6 bases and J by 7 bases, with 9 bases between them. This CDR3 region has 12 residues. Looked up from germline, CDR1 is SNHLY and CDR2 is FYNNEI. The DNA of the CDR3 is TGTGCCAGCAGATCCGTCGGTGAAAAACTGTTTTTT. This sequence encodes CASRSVGEKLFF.

This chain links TRBV7-7 with TRBJ2-3, with D possibly TRBD2 on 6 matching bases. CDR3 length: 16 residues. The V and J ends lost 5 bases and 0 bases respectively, with 15 bases between them. Germline V gene lookup returns CDR1 SSHAT and CDR2 FNYEAQ (reference sequence). CDR3 coding DNA: TGTGCCAGCAGCCACGGCCGGGACTTGAGCACAGATACGCAGTATTTT. Translation gives CASSHGRDLSTDTQYF.

The chain joins TRBV2 to TRBJ2-5; no clear D. This CDR3 spans 12 amino acids. Between the trimmed V and J ends, which lost 5 bases and 8 bases, there was a span of 12 bases. CDR1 is SNHLY, CDR2 FYNNEI, per germline. The CDR3, as DNA: TGTGCCAGCAGTACCGTGAGCGAAACCCAGTACTTC. It translates to CASSTVSETQYF. Full variable domain (outside the CDR3, taken from reference TRBV2 and TRBJ2-5): EPEVTQTPSHQVTQMGQEVILRCVPISNHLYFYWYRQILGQKVEFLVSFYNNEISEKSEIFDDQFSVERPDGSNFTLKIRSTKLEDSAMYFCASSTVSETQYFGPGTRLLVL.

The genes are TRBV4-1 and TRBJ2-1; TRBD2 matches 10 bases. This CDR3 spans 17 amino acids. Looked up from germline, CDR1 is MGHRA and CDR2 is YSYEKL. V shed 2 bases, J shed 4 bases, and the junction held 8 bases outside the gene matches. This CDR3 is CASSQLSAGGPYNEQFF. CDR3 sequence (DNA): TGCGCCAGCAGCCAACTCTCAGCGGGAGGGCCGTACAATGAGCAGTTCTTC.

The chain combines TRBV5-1 with TRBJ2-1, with 9 bases matching TRBD2. The length of the CDR3 is 15 residues. The ends lost 4 bases at V and 5 bases at J; junction bases unmatched: 7. CDR1 and CDR2 (germline): SGHRS, YFSETQ. Written as DNA, the CDR3 is TGCGCCAGCAGCCTTAGCGGGAGAAGAGACAATGAGCAGTTCTTC. Protein sequence: CASSLSGRRDNEQFF.

Remarks on this clone: The same CDR3 arises from other DNA sequences in this sample as well. The CDR3 here is CASSPQGGTEAFF. In DNA, the CDR3 is TGTGCCAGTAGTCCCCAGGGGGGCACTGAAGCTTTCTTT. V usage is TRBV19 and J usage is TRBJ1-1; 7 bases match TRBD1. Losses at the gene ends were 5 bases for V and 4 bases for J; bases not matched to a gene: 4. The length of the CDR3 is 13 residues. The germline CDR1 and CDR2 sequences are LNHDA and SQIVND (reference sequence).

The J gene is TRBJ2-1, the V gene TRBV2; weak D call: TRBD1 (6 bases). The germline CDR1 and CDR2 sequences are SNHLY and FYNNEI. The CDR3 is made up of 13 amino acids. The germline V and J ends were trimmed by 4 bases and 6 bases, with 10 bases remaining between them. The CDR3 DNA reads as TGTGCCAGCAGTGTCCAGGGGTCCAATGAGCAGTTCTTC. It yields the protein CASSVQGSNEQFF.

The genes are TRBV5-1 and TRBJ2-5; D perhaps matches TRBD1 (6 bases). This CDR3 has 16 residues. Germline values: CDR1 SGHRS, CDR2 YFSETQ. Trimming removed 1 base at V and 5 bases at J, with 18 bases between. The CDR3 here is CASSLLGRGMGETQYF. The DNA of the CDR3 is TGCGCCAGCAGCTTGTTGGGCAGGGGTATGGGGGAGACCCAGTACTTC.

The J gene is TRBJ1-2, the V gene TRBV9, with 9 bases aligning to TRBD1. The CDR3 runs 14 residues. Germline CDR1 is SGDLS and CDR2 is YYNGEE. Unmatched junction bases numbered 6, after V lost 0 bases and J lost 9 bases. In DNA, the CDR3 is TGTGCCAGCAGCGTAGCCACAGGGGGCGTGCGCTACACCTTC. This sequence encodes CASSVATGGVRYTF.

The V call is TRBV14, the J call TRBJ2-1, with D perhaps matching TRBD2 (6 bases). CDR3 size: 16 residues. Per the germline V gene, CDR1 is SGHDN and CDR2 is FVKESK. Trimming cost V 0 bases and J 3 bases, with 12 bases left between them. DNA for the CDR3: TGTGCCAGCAGCCAAGATAGGGCTAGCGACTACAATGAGCAGTTCTTC. Its protein product is CASSQDRASDYNEQFF.

The chain has TRBV7-3 and TRBJ2-2; D is possibly TRBD2 (6 bases). V lost 0 bases to trimming and J lost 6 bases, with 17 bases between them. The CDR3 length is 17 residues. CDR1 and CDR2 from the germline V gene are SGHTA and FQGTGA. The CDR3 DNA reads as TGTGCCAGCAGCTTAACTTTCGAGGCGGGACGGGCCGGGGAGCTGTTTTTT. It codes for CASSLTFEAGRAGELFF. The full variable domain, completed using reference TRBV7-3 and TRBJ2-2, is GAGVSQTPSNKVTEKGKYVELRCDPISGHTALYWYRQSLGQGPEFLIYFQGTGAADDSGLPNDRFFAVRPEGSVSTLKIQRTERGDSAVYLCASSLTFEAGRAGELFFGEGSRLTVL.

This rearrangement joins TRBV6-6 to TRBJ1-2; D unresolved. The V end lost 8 bases, the J end lost 2 bases, and 6 bases lay between the germline ends. The CDR3 loop spans 11 amino acids. CDR1 and CDR2 (germline): MNHNY, SVGAGI (reference sequence). This CDR3 is CASHGNYGYTF. The CDR3 DNA follows: TGTGCCAGCCACGGGAACTATGGCTACACCTTC.

The chain links TRBV18 to TRBJ2-4, with TRBD1 matching 8 bases. Losses at the gene ends were 3 bases for V and 7 bases for J; bases not matched to a gene: 2. Germline V CDR1 and CDR2: KGHSH, LQKENI. CDR3 size: 13 residues. The CDR3 region is CASSPGQGNIQYF. For the CDR3, the DNA is TGTGCCAGCTCACCCGGACAGGGTAACATTCAGTACTTC.

The rearrangement uses TRBV7-2 and TRBJ1-6, with no clear D. The germline V gene has CDR1 SGHTA and CDR2 FQGNSA. This CDR3 comprises 15 residues. Trimming removed 3 bases at V and 5 bases at J, with 11 bases between. The CDR3 DNA follows: TGTGCCAGCAGCTTTGGAGGAATGCATAATTCACCCCTCCACTTT. It codes for CASSFGGMHNSPLHF.

Here the CDR3 reads CASSLVVQGYWETDTQYF. The CDR3 region has the DNA TGCGCCAGCAGCTTGGTGGTCCAGGGTTATTGGGAAACAGATACGCAGTATTTT. This sequence joins TRBV5-1 and TRBJ2-3, with D perhaps matching TRBD1 (5 bases). V was clipped by 0 bases and J by 3 bases, with 20 bases between them. The germline CDR1 and CDR2 sequences are SGHRS and YFSETQ. The CDR3 spans 18 residues.

The J gene is TRBJ2-1, the V gene TRBV10-3; the match to TRBD2 covers 8 bases. CDR1 ENHRY and CDR2 SYGVKD come from the germline V gene. The CDR3 runs to 14 residues. V shed 10 bases, J shed 2 bases, and the junction held 7 bases outside the gene matches. In nucleotides, the CDR3 is TGTGCCACCAAGCGGGAGAAGACCTACAATGAGCAGTTCTTC. Translation: CATKREKTYNEQFF.

This clone has more than one count but fewer than ten. The J gene is TRBJ1-1, the V gene TRBV18; D call uncertain. Germline V lookup: CDR1 KGHSH, CDR2 LQKENI. The CDR3 has 13 amino acids. V was pared by 6 bases and J by 2 bases, with 10 bases between. The DNA of the CDR3 is TGTGCCAGCTCCGCGGGGTCAAACACTGAAGCTTTCTTT. This encodes CASSAGSNTEAFF. Full variable domain (remainder filled in from reference TRBV18 and TRBJ1-1): NAGVMQNPRHLVRRRGQEARLRCSPMKGHSHVYWYRQLPEEGLKFMVYLQKENIIDESGMPKERFSAEFPKEGPSILRIQQVVRGDSAAYFCASSAGSNTEAFFGQGTRLTVV.

This clone was detected only once. This chain uses TRBV7-2 with TRBJ1-2, with 8 bases fitting TRBD1. The CDR3 sequence is 15 residues long. The germline V gene has CDR1 SGHTA and CDR2 FQGNSA. V dropped 7 bases and J dropped 6; count of bases not matched to a gene: 13. CDR3 DNA: TGTGCCAGCACACACCGGAGGACAGGGTTTAATGGCTACACCTTC. It yields the protein CASTHRRTGFNGYTF.

V usage is TRBV7-7 and J usage is TRBJ2-3; D not certain. Trimming removed 3 bases from V and 3 bases from J, with 7 bases in between. The CDR3 loop spans 13 amino acids. Germline values: CDR1 SSHAT, CDR2 FNYEAQ (reference sequence). CDR3 protein: CASSFGETDTQYF. DNA of the CDR3: TGTGCCAGCAGCTTCGGCGAGACAGATACGCAGTATTTT.

The CDR3 sequence is CASSVSGLAGSTGELFF. CDR3 DNA sequence: TGTGCCAGCAGCGTATCGGGACTAGCGGGGAGCACCGGGGAGCTGTTTTTT. The chain joins TRBV9 to TRBJ2-2; 13 bases line up with TRBD2. The V gene end was trimmed by 1 base and the J gene end by 4 bases; junction bases not matched to a gene: 4. Per the germline V gene, CDR1 is SGDLS and CDR2 is YYNGEE. The CDR3 has 17 amino acids.

This sequence joins TRBV5-4 and TRBJ2-7; 10 bases agree with TRBD2. This CDR3 contains 16 residues. Germline trimming cut 4 bases from V and 0 bases from J; bases unmatched to any gene: 7. The V gene's germline CDR1 is SGHNT and CDR2 YYREEE (reference sequence). The CDR3 region is CASSGGLAESSYEQYF. CDR3 nucleotide sequence: TGTGCCAGCAGCGGAGGACTAGCGGAGAGCTCCTACGAGCAGTACTTC. Full variable domain (rest looked up from reference TRBV5-4 and TRBJ2-7): ETGVTQSPTHLIKTRGQQVTLRCSSQSGHNTVSWYQQALGQGPQFIFQYYREEENGRGNFPPRFSGLQFPNYSSELNVNALELDDSALYLCASSGGLAESSYEQYFGPGTRLTVT.

Comments on this clone: A junction boundary mismatches the germline segment, possibly from a read error. The rearrangement links TRBV30 to TRBJ1-2; D may be TRBD1 (6 bases). The CDR3 is made up of 13 amino acids. Germline V CDR1 and CDR2: GTSNPN, SVGIG (reference sequence). CDR3 in amino acids: CAWSVQLGAQGGF. DNA for the CDR3: TGTGCCTGGAGTGTTCAATTGGGGGCGCAGGGCGGCTTC.

The chain has TRBV11-2 and TRBJ1-4, with D maybe TRBD1 (5 bases). The germline CDR1 and CDR2 sequences are SGHAT and FQNNGV. The ends were cut back, 5 bases at V and 8 bases at J, with 12 bases in the middle. CDR3 length: 13 amino acids. The CDR3 loop reads CASSPWRGEKLFF. For the CDR3, the DNA is TGTGCCAGCAGCCCCTGGCGGGGGGAAAAACTGTTTTTT.